This TCR beta chain came from a study of T cells in localized non-small cell lung cancer. The study, taken as a whole, reports: Among blood samples, higher T cell density accompanied longer overall survival.

From germline, CDR1 is MNHGY and CDR2 SAAAGT. This CDR3 has 14 amino acids. Losses at the gene ends were 6 bases for V and 7 bases for J; bases not matched to a gene: 7. This clone was detected a few times. Its antigen is currently unknown. Only in-frame clones appear in the TCRdb table, and some are missing; sequencing was by immunoSEQ multiplex PCR. The table lists under 3,000 clones, 31% of them singletons, with about 20% in the top ten. The material was lung tumor tissue, obtained before any cancer treatment. The TCR was taken from a female donor aged 60 or older with stage II lung adenocarcinoma. The chain links TRBV6-8 to TRBJ2-1; TRBD2 matches 9 bases. CDR3 DNA: TGTGCCAGCAGGCTAGCGGGAAAAGGGAATGAGCAGTTCTTC. Amino acids: CASRLAGKGNEQFF.